Listed below are T cell receptor beta chains from one sample, sequenced in a study of control samples from healthy donors and cancer patients. Here immunoSEQ multiplex PCR was the method, and the copy in TCRdb shows in-frame clones only, minus some. The repertoire holds some 120,000 clones, with approximately 87% as singletons. Sequencing was performed on blood. All receptors come from a man younger than 45 in good health. CDR3s include the opening cysteine and the closing phenylalanine or tryptophan. D genes are given only for firm matches. Clone size is not always given. Where it is, it says once, few, many or a class for expanded clones.

>TRBV30|TRBJ1-2|NA|NA
CAWSVQDGYGYTF
TGTGCCTGGAGTGTACAGGACGGCTATGGCTACACCTTC
>TRBV9|TRBJ2-3|NA|TRBD1
CASSRDSSTDTQYF
TGTGCCAGCAGCCGGGACAGCAGCACAGATACGCAGTATTTT
>TRBV2|TRBJ2-5|NA|NA
CASGWRGAQETQYF
TGTGCCAGCGGGTGGCGCGGAGCCCAAGAGACCCAGTACTTC
>TRBV7-9|TRBJ1-1|NA|NA
CASSPTGNLEAFF
TGTGCCAGCAGCCCGACGGGAAACCTTGAAGCTTTCTTT
>TRBV13|TRBJ1-3|NA|NA
CASSLGTFLSGNTIYF
TGTGCCAGCAGCTTAGGCACCTTTCTCTCTGGAAACACCATATATTTT
>TRBV5-1|TRBJ1-6|NA|NA
CASSPGESSSPLHF
TGCGCCAGCAGCCCAGGCGAGTCAAGTTCACCCCTCCACTTT
>TRBV7-9|TRBJ2-1|NA|NA
CASSLKGNNGQFF
TGTGCCAGCAGCTTAAAAGGGAACAATGGGCAGTTCTTC
>TRBV6-2/TRBV6-3|TRBJ1-2|NA|NA
CASSYLGHRSTLRYTF
TGTGCCAGCAGTTACTTGGGACACCGTTCGACCTTACGCTACACCTTC
>TRBV6-1|TRBJ2-3|NA|NA
CASSEATGMLKLDTQYF
TGTGCCAGCAGTGAAGCTACAGGGATGTTAAAATTAGATACGCAGTATTTT
>TRBV11-2|TRBJ1-6|NA|NA
CASSLTVGRPAPPLHF
TGTGCCAGCAGCTTAACGGTGGGACGCCCGGCCCCACCCCTCCACTTT
>TRBV29-1|TRBJ1-1|NA|NA
CSVLQRGAGTEAFF
TGCAGCGTTCTCCAGCGGGGGGCAGGCACTGAAGCTTTCTTT
>TRBV6-5|TRBJ1-6|NA|NA
CASKPSSYNSPLHF
TGTGCCAGCAAGCCGAGCTCCTATAATTCACCCCTCCACTTT
>TRBV19|TRBJ2-7|NA|TRBD2
CASGTSGPGLEQYF
TGTGCCAGCGGGACTAGCGGGCCGGGCCTCGAGCAGTACTTC
>TRBV6-1|TRBJ2-5|NA|TRBD1
CASSEGQGAGQTQYF
TGTGCCAGCAGTGAGGGACAGGGGGCTGGGCAGACCCAGTACTTC
>TRBV12-3/TRBV12-4|TRBJ2-7|NA|NA
CASSQGQSYEQYF
TGTGCCAGCAGTCAAGGACAGTCCTACGAGCAGTACTTC
>TRBV6-4|TRBJ1-2|NA|NA
CASAKVPNYGYTF
TGTGCCAGCGCAAAGGTTCCCAACTATGGCTACACCTTC
>TRBV7-2|TRBJ2-5|NA|NA
CASSLAPRETQYF
TGTGCCAGCAGCTTAGCTCCGCGGGAGACCCAGTACTTC
>TRBV2|TRBJ1-6|NA|NA
CASSVKYNSPLHF
TGTGCCAGCAGTGTAAAATATAATTCACCCCTCCACTTT
>TRBV5-1|TRBJ1-4|NA|TRBD1
CASSPGTARGEKLFF
TGCGCCAGCAGCCCCGGGACAGCCAGAGGTGAAAAACTGTTTTTT
>TRBV7-3|TRBJ2-3|NA|NA
CASSISGLTDTQYF
TGTGCCAGCAGCATCTCCGGGTTGACAGATACGCAGTATTTT
>TRBV5-1|TRBJ1-5|NA|NA
CASSLGDRNQPQHF
TGCGCCAGCAGCTTGGGGGACCGTAATCAGCCCCAGCATTTT
>TRBV7-9|TRBJ2-7|NA|TRBD1
CASSSDRRAYEQYF
TGTGCCAGCAGCTCGGACAGGAGAGCCTACGAGCAGTACTTC
>TRBV2|TRBJ1-1|once|TRBD1
CASSGDRDEAFF
TGTGCCAGCAGCGGTGACAGGGATGAAGCTTTCTTT
>TRBV5-6|TRBJ2-5|once|NA
CASSPDAPSKGTQYF
TGTGCCAGCAGCCCCGACGCTCCGAGTAAGGGGACCCAGTACTTC
>TRBV30|TRBJ2-5|NA|NA
CATGGSDQETQYF
TGTGCTACGGGGGGCTCAGACCAAGAGACCCAGTACTTC
>TRBV12-5|TRBJ2-5|NA|TRBD1
CASGLAVRGRGETQYF
TGTGCTAGTGGTTTGGCGGTCAGGGGGCGAGGAGAGACCCAGTACTTC
>TRBV5-1|TRBJ1-1|NA|TRBD1
CASSTDRVDTEAFF
TGCGCCAGCAGCACGGACAGGGTGGACACTGAAGCTTTCTTT
>TRBV7-9|TRBJ2-2|NA|TRBD2
CASSLVSSGGTTGELFF
TGTGCCAGCAGCTTAGTGTCTAGCGGGGGTACCACCGGGGAGCTGTTTTTT
>TRBV19|TRBJ2-4|NA|TRBD1
CASSPRTGLKNIQYF
TGTGCCAGTAGTCCCCGGACAGGGTTGAAAAACATTCAGTACTTC
>TRBV6-6|TRBJ2-1|NA|NA
CASSYTSSYNEQFF
TGTGCCAGCAGTTACACCTCCTCCTACAATGAGCAGTTCTTC
>TRBV11-2|TRBJ2-1|NA|NA
CASSLLAGDEQFF
TGTGCCAGCAGCTTATTGGCCGGCGATGAGCAGTTCTTC
>TRBV6-1|TRBJ1-5|NA|NA
CASSELGSQPQHF
TGTGCCAGCAGTGAACTGGGGAGCCAGCCCCAGCATTTT
>TRBV30|TRBJ1-2|NA|TRBD1
CAWSPRGRDYGYTF
TGTGCCTGGAGCCCCAGGGGGCGGGATTATGGCTACACCTTC
>TRBV6-5|TRBJ1-2|NA|NA
CASSYGGEGYTF
TGTGCCAGCAGTTACGGAGGGGAGGGCTACACCTTC
>TRBV18|TRBJ1-2|NA|NA
CASSPNANYGYTF
TGTGCCAGCTCACCAAATGCGAACTATGGCTACACCTTC
>TRBV11-2|TRBJ2-4|few|NA
CASSSRLAKNIQYF
TGTGCCAGCAGCTCCAGGTTAGCCAAAAACATTCAGTACTTC
>TRBV2|TRBJ1-3|NA|TRBD1
CASSGDSWRNTIYF
TGTGCCAGCAGTGGGGACAGTTGGCGAAACACCATATATTTT
>TRBV10-3|TRBJ2-3|NA|TRBD2
CAIRDGTSGGDTQYF
TGTGCCATCAGGGACGGGACTAGCGGGGGGGATACGCAGTATTTT
>TRBV24-1|TRBJ1-5|NA|NA
CATAQGPGQPQHF
TGTGCCACCGCACAGGGTCCGGGGCAGCCCCAGCATTTT
>TRBV30|TRBJ1-5|NA|NA
CAWSVRGNQPQHF
TGTGCCTGGAGTGTTAGGGGGAACCAGCCCCAGCATTTT
>TRBV7-2|TRBJ1-2|NA|NA
CASSPRGHLDYGYTF
TGTGCCAGCAGCCCTAGGGGACACCTTGACTATGGCTACACCTTC